The 6 T cell receptor beta chains reported below all come from one sample, sequenced in a study of T cells in Graves' hyperthyroidism and ophthalmopathy. Using RNA transcripts as the source, TCR beta CDR3 regions were amplified. The HTBI primer set was used in a first-round RT-PCR of the TCR CDR3. TCRdb analysed the multiplex PCR reads with MiXCR anew, one entry per CDR3 protein. The sample contains approximately 300,000 distinct CDR3 sequences, approximately 15% of which appear only once. The sample taken for sequencing was blood. The receptor source for this set is a man younger than 45 with Graves' hyperthyroidism.

This clonotype has ten or more counts. This chain connects TRBV10-3 to TRBJ2-1, with 7 bases identical to TRBD2. V shed 5 bases, J shed 3 bases, and the junction held 7 bases outside the gene matches. Germline V gene data show CDR1 as ENHRY and CDR2 as SYGVKD. The CDR3 has 15 residues. In DNA form, the CDR3 reads TGTGCCATCAGTAACCGGGAGGTTTACTACAATGAGCAGTTCTTC. This translates into CAISNREVYYNEQFF.

The rearrangement joins TRBV24-1 to TRBJ2-3, with D perhaps TRBD1 or TRBD2 (5 bases each). V was pared by 1 base and J by 3 bases, with 7 bases between. Germline loops: CDR1 KGHDR, CDR2 SFDVKD. This CDR3 has 14 amino acids. The CDR3 sequence: CATSDFEGTDTQYF. In DNA form, the CDR3 reads TGTGCCACCAGTGATTTCGAGGGGACAGATACGCAGTATTTT.

This clonotype was observed many times. The CDR3 sequence: CASSPRTAPNEQFF. CDR3 nucleotide sequence: TGTGCCAGCTCACCTAGGACAGCCCCTAATGAGCAGTTCTTC. The rearrangement uses TRBV18 and TRBJ2-1, with D tentatively TRBD1 (6 bases). V lost 3 bases, J lost 7 bases, and 13 bases lay in between. Germline CDR1 KGHSH, CDR2 LQKENI. This CDR3 is built from 14 residues. The entire variable domain, with the rest obtained from reference TRBV18 and TRBJ2-1, is as follows: NAGVMQNPRHLVRRRGQEARLRCSPMKGHSHVYWYRQLPEEGLKFMVYLQKENIIDESGMPKERFSAEFPKEGPSILRIQQVVRGDSAAYFCASSPRTAPNEQFFGPGTRLTVL.

The chain recombines TRBV27 with TRBJ2-3; the D gene is possibly TRBD2 (6 bases). V shed 6 bases and J shed 1 base, with 14 bases lying between them. Germline CDR1 is MNHEY and CDR2 is SMNVEV (reference sequence). The CDR3 has 15 amino acids. In nucleotides, the CDR3 is TGTGCCAGCAGCCCTCCGGGACTGCGCACAGATACGCAGTATTTT. Translating gives CASSPPGLRTDTQYF.

This clonotype has ten or more counts. CDR3 residues: CASSPGTSGSEKTQYF. In nucleotides, the CDR3 is TGTGCCAGCAGCCCAGGGACTAGCGGGAGTGAAAAGACCCAGTACTTC. This chain uses TRBV11-2 with TRBJ2-5; 14 bases agree with TRBD2. Losses at the gene ends were 5 bases for V and 6 bases for J; bases not matched to a gene: 8. This CDR3 spans 16 amino acids. Germline values: CDR1 SGHAT, CDR2 FQNNGV.

The chain's CDR3 is CPRSDQYEQYF. Here the CDR3 DNA reads TGTCCCCGCAGTGATCAATACGAGCAGTACTTC. This sequence joins TRBV28 and TRBJ2-7; no firm D call. The CDR3 totals 11 residues. The germline V gene encodes CDR1 MDHEN and CDR2 SYDVKM.